This T cell receptor (beta chain) was sequenced in a study of PD-L1 blockade in urothelial cancer. Study at large: Males with bladder-origin urothelial cancer constituted about 90% of the 29 patients.

Indicated time point: pretreatment peripheral blood. Germline assignment: CDR1 SGHVS and CDR2 FQNEAQ. The CDR3 contains 16 residues. Between the trimmed V and J ends, which lost 3 bases and 9 bases, there was a span of 21 bases. Synthetic TCR analog templates were spiked into all PCRs individually. TCRdb's copy holds only in-frame clones and misses some; the assay was immunoSEQ multiplex PCR. The sample consists of roughly 50,000 clones, 85% of them appearing once. V gene TRBV7-8 combines with J gene TRBJ2-1; D is perhaps TRBD2 (5 bases). The clonotype comes from a man between 65 and 79 years old with urothelial cancer. Sequenced material: PBMCs, taken around atezolizumab (anti-PD-L1) treatment. This chain's CDR3 is CASSFGERRRRGEQFF. The CDR3 nucleotides read TGTGCCAGCAGCTTCGGGGAGAGGCGGAGACGGGGTGAGCAGTTCTTC.